The sequence of this T cell receptor (beta chain) was determined in a study of blood T cell repertoires in COVID-19. Looking at the study overall: Sites in the United States, Italy and Spain provided acute and convalescent COVID-19 samples.

CDR3 size: 14 residues. Per the germline V gene, CDR1 is SNHLY and CDR2 is FYNNEI. V lost 7 bases and J lost 0; bases outside the gene matches: 4. Patients from Seattle were sampled longitudinally, starting during active infection. Generated by immunoSEQ multiplex PCR, the TCRdb table keeps only in-frame clones and is missing some. The sample has a few hundred thousand clones; nearly 90% are singletons. This sequence joins TRBV2 and TRBJ2-7, with 9 bases lining up with TRBD1. This TCR came from a woman in her sixties or seventies with COVID-19, enrolled during active disease. Source material: peripheral blood. CDR3 coding DNA: TGTGCCAGCAAGACAGGGGGGAGCTCCTACGAGCAGTACTTC. Protein: CASKTGGSSYEQYF.